These T cell receptor beta chains were read from a single sample in a study of CD8 T cells in ankylosing spondylitis. MiXCR was run by TCRdb on the 5' RACE reads, yielding one entry per CDR3 protein. The sample shows a few hundred thousand distinct CDR3 sequences, around 7.6% of them seen only once. The source material was blood, either unsorted or a sorted T cell fraction (not recorded which). Receptors originate from a male donor with ankylosing spondylitis. CDR3s include the opening cysteine and the closing phenylalanine or tryptophan. The order of the fields is V gene, J gene, D gene, clone size, CDR3 protein, CDR3 DNA. D genes are given only for firm matches. Rows give clone size only sometimes, using once, few, many, or a class for an expanded clone.

v_call: TRBV7-9
j_call: TRBJ2-3
d_call: .
clone_size: .
cdr3_aa: CASSLRDYSDTQYF
cdr3_nt: TGTGCCAGCAGCTTACGGGATTACTCCGATACGCAGTATTTT

v_call: TRBV20-1
j_call: TRBJ2-1
d_call: TRBD1
clone_size: few
cdr3_aa: CSALGGPRNYNEQFF
cdr3_nt: TGCAGTGCCTTAGGGGGCCCACGTAATTACAATGAGCAGTTCTTC

v_call: TRBV3-1
j_call: TRBJ1-1
d_call: TRBD1
clone_size: .
cdr3_aa: CASSRRGAGGQRTEAFF
cdr3_nt: TGTGCCAGCAGCCGCAGAGGGGCAGGGGGTCAAAGAACTGAAGCTTTCTTT

v_call: TRBV12-3/TRBV12-4
j_call: TRBJ2-4
d_call: .
clone_size: many
cdr3_aa: CASSFERGNIQYF
cdr3_nt: TGTGCCAGCAGTTTTGAAAGGGGAAACATTCAGTACTTC

v_call: TRBV5-6
j_call: TRBJ2-1
d_call: .
clone_size: few
cdr3_aa: CASSDGGRAYNEQFF
cdr3_nt: TGTGCCAGCAGCGATGGGGGCAGGGCCTACAATGAGCAGTTCTTC

v_call: TRBV12-3/TRBV12-4
j_call: TRBJ2-5
d_call: .
clone_size: many
cdr3_aa: CASSLRLGGYGTQYF
cdr3_nt: TGTGCCAGCAGCTTGAGGTTGGGGGGCTATGGGACCCAGTACTTC

v_call: TRBV27
j_call: TRBJ2-7
d_call: TRBD2
clone_size: many
cdr3_aa: CASSPTKRDRYEQYF
cdr3_nt: TGTGCCAGCAGTCCCACTAAGCGGGATAGATACGAGCAGTACTTC

v_call: TRBV6-4
j_call: TRBJ2-2
d_call: .
clone_size: many
cdr3_aa: CASMRQENTGELFF
cdr3_nt: TGTGCCAGCATGAGGCAGGAGAACACCGGGGAGCTGTTTTTT

v_call: TRBV10-3
j_call: TRBJ1-3
d_call: .
clone_size: few
cdr3_aa: CAISESVDGSGNTIYF
cdr3_nt: TGTGCCATCAGTGAGTCGGTCGATGGATCTGGAAACACCATATATTTT

v_call: TRBV5-1
j_call: TRBJ2-2
d_call: .
clone_size: .
cdr3_aa: CASSLGFQGNTGELFF
cdr3_nt: TGCGCCAGCAGCTTGGGGTTCCAGGGAAACACCGGGGAGCTGTTTTTT

v_call: TRBV7-8
j_call: TRBJ2-1
d_call: .
clone_size: .
cdr3_aa: CASSLVQGRDEQFF
cdr3_nt: TGTGCCAGCAGCTTAGTACAGGGTAGGGATGAGCAGTTCTTC

v_call: TRBV4-1
j_call: TRBJ1-5
d_call: .
clone_size: many
cdr3_aa: CASSQVSGEGNQPQHF
cdr3_nt: TGCGCCAGCAGCCAAGTTTCCGGGGAGGGCAATCAGCCCCAGCATTTT

v_call: TRBV12-3/TRBV12-4
j_call: TRBJ2-5
d_call: .
clone_size: .
cdr3_aa: CASSWLTQETQYF
cdr3_nt: TGTGCCAGCAGTTGGCTGACCCAAGAGACCCAGTACTTC

v_call: TRBV29-1
j_call: TRBJ2-7
d_call: .
clone_size: .
cdr3_aa: CSVEGGADDEQYF
cdr3_nt: TGCAGCGTTGAGGGGGGCGCGGACGACGAGCAGTACTTC

v_call: TRBV7-8
j_call: TRBJ2-1
d_call: .
clone_size: few
cdr3_aa: CASSPLRPLVGDEQFF
cdr3_nt: TGTGCCAGCAGCCCGTTACGTCCTTTGGTCGGCGATGAGCAGTTCTTC

v_call: TRBV20-1
j_call: TRBJ1-2
d_call: TRBD1
clone_size: .
cdr3_aa: CSATDRGYGYTF
cdr3_nt: TGCAGTGCGACGGACAGGGGGTACGGCTACACCTTC

v_call: TRBV5-1
j_call: TRBJ2-7
d_call: .
clone_size: few
cdr3_aa: CASSLSGGRTYEQYF
cdr3_nt: TGCGCCAGCAGCTTGTCTGGGGGGCGAACTTACGAGCAGTACTTC

v_call: TRBV5-1
j_call: TRBJ1-1
d_call: TRBD1
clone_size: .
cdr3_aa: CASTGGNWLSLNTEAFF
cdr3_nt: TGCGCCAGCACAGGGGGGAATTGGCTATCGCTGAACACTGAAGCTTTCTTT

v_call: TRBV24-1
j_call: TRBJ2-2
d_call: TRBD2
clone_size: few
cdr3_aa: CATSDRLAGPGELFF
cdr3_nt: TGTGCCACCAGTGATCGACTAGCGGGACCCGGGGAGCTGTTTTTT

v_call: TRBV6-2/TRBV6-3
j_call: TRBJ2-1
d_call: .
clone_size: few
cdr3_aa: CASSYYRGSYNEQFF
cdr3_nt: TGTGCCAGCAGTTACTATCGAGGCTCCTACAATGAGCAGTTCTTC

v_call: TRBV20-1
j_call: TRBJ2-7
d_call: TRBD2
clone_size: few
cdr3_aa: CSAPVAGGSYEQYF
cdr3_nt: TGCAGTGCCCCAGTAGCGGGAGGATCCTACGAGCAGTACTTC

v_call: TRBV28
j_call: TRBJ1-1
d_call: TRBD1
clone_size: many
cdr3_aa: CASSTQTGLNTEAFF
cdr3_nt: TGTGCCAGCAGTACTCAGACAGGGTTGAACACTGAAGCTTTCTTT

v_call: TRBV6-2/TRBV6-3
j_call: TRBJ2-1
d_call: TRBD2
clone_size: few
cdr3_aa: CASRDLAGSYNEQFF
cdr3_nt: TGTGCCAGCAGGGACCTAGCGGGTTCCTACAATGAGCAGTTCTTC

v_call: TRBV29-1
j_call: TRBJ2-7
d_call: .
clone_size: .
cdr3_aa: CSVRVSGGSDEQYF
cdr3_nt: TGCAGCGTCCGGGTGAGTGGTGGTTCGGACGAGCAGTACTTC

v_call: TRBV9
j_call: TRBJ2-5
d_call: .
clone_size: .
cdr3_aa: CASSESNTGSQETQYF
cdr3_nt: TGTGCCAGCAGCGAATCAAATACCGGGAGCCAAGAGACCCAGTACTTC

v_call: TRBV6-1
j_call: TRBJ2-4
d_call: TRBD1
clone_size: few
cdr3_aa: CASGDRGAKNIQYF
cdr3_nt: TGTGCCAGCGGGGACAGGGGTGCCAAAAACATTCAGTACTTC

v_call: TRBV4-2
j_call: TRBJ2-5
d_call: TRBD2
clone_size: few
cdr3_aa: CASSQEEGLAGGTQYF
cdr3_nt: TGTGCCAGCAGCCAAGAAGAGGGACTAGCGGGGGGAACCCAGTACTTC

v_call: TRBV27
j_call: TRBJ2-7
d_call: TRBD2
clone_size: few
cdr3_aa: CASRGTTSGRNHEQYF
cdr3_nt: TGTGCCAGCAGAGGGACCACTAGCGGGAGGAACCACGAGCAGTACTTC

v_call: TRBV24-1
j_call: TRBJ2-3
d_call: TRBD2
clone_size: .
cdr3_aa: CATSDLPGGGWGTDTQYF
cdr3_nt: TGTGCCACCAGTGATTTGCCGGGCGGGGGATGGGGCACAGATACGCAGTATTTT

v_call: TRBV19
j_call: TRBJ2-1
d_call: .
clone_size: .
cdr3_aa: CASRAGQLRYNEQFF
cdr3_nt: TGTGCCAGTAGGGCCGGACAGTTAAGATACAATGAGCAGTTCTTC

v_call: TRBV7-3
j_call: TRBJ1-1
d_call: .
clone_size: .
cdr3_aa: CASSPSRETEAFF
cdr3_nt: TGTGCCAGCAGCCCTTCCCGGGAAACTGAAGCTTTCTTT

v_call: TRBV5-1
j_call: TRBJ1-6
d_call: TRBD1
clone_size: .
cdr3_aa: CASSFLGSTGLDNSPLHF
cdr3_nt: TGCGCCAGCAGCTTCCTCGGTTCGACAGGGCTGGATAATTCACCCCTCCACTTT

v_call: TRBV20-1
j_call: TRBJ2-3
d_call: .
clone_size: few
cdr3_aa: CSASPRGPGTDTQYF
cdr3_nt: TGCAGTGCTAGTCCCCGGGGACCGGGCACAGATACGCAGTATTTT

v_call: TRBV18
j_call: TRBJ2-3
d_call: .
clone_size: few
cdr3_aa: CASSPVQARLSDTQYF
cdr3_nt: TGTGCCAGCTCTCCAGTTCAGGCGAGACTGTCAGATACGCAGTATTTT

v_call: TRBV2
j_call: TRBJ1-1
d_call: .
clone_size: .
cdr3_aa: CASTGPDRMNTEAFF
cdr3_nt: TGTGCCAGCACTGGCCCGGATAGAATGAACACTGAAGCTTTCTTT

v_call: TRBV7-2
j_call: TRBJ1-4
d_call: TRBD1
clone_size: few
cdr3_aa: CASSSGQGIEKLFF
cdr3_nt: TGTGCCAGCAGTTCTGGACAGGGCATTGAAAAACTGTTTTTT

v_call: TRBV24-1
j_call: TRBJ2-7
d_call: .
clone_size: many
cdr3_aa: CATSDPRQNSYEQYF
cdr3_nt: TGTGCCACCAGTGATCCCCGACAAAACTCCTACGAGCAGTACTTC

v_call: TRBV15
j_call: TRBJ2-7
d_call: TRBD1
clone_size: few
cdr3_aa: CATSGDSQYEQYF
cdr3_nt: TGTGCCACCAGCGGGGACAGCCAGTACGAGCAGTACTTC

v_call: TRBV5-1
j_call: TRBJ2-7
d_call: .
clone_size: .
cdr3_aa: CASSLGWGSDYEQYF
cdr3_nt: TGCGCCAGCAGCTTGGGGTGGGGGTCGGACTACGAGCAGTACTTC

v_call: TRBV9
j_call: TRBJ2-3
d_call: TRBD2
clone_size: many
cdr3_aa: CASSVAGLADTQYF
cdr3_nt: TGTGCCAGCAGCGTAGCCGGACTAGCGGATACGCAGTATTTT

v_call: TRBV5-1
j_call: TRBJ2-5
d_call: .
clone_size: few
cdr3_aa: CASSLPTGTETQYF
cdr3_nt: TGCGCCAGCAGCCTGCCGACCGGGACCGAGACCCAGTACTTC

v_call: TRBV5-1
j_call: TRBJ2-3
d_call: .
clone_size: .
cdr3_aa: CASSFSRVPDTQYF
cdr3_nt: TGCGCCAGCAGCTTCTCGAGGGTTCCAGATACGCAGTATTTT

v_call: TRBV6-5
j_call: TRBJ1-1
d_call: .
clone_size: .
cdr3_aa: CASSYSWENTEAFF
cdr3_nt: TGTGCCAGCAGTTACAGTTGGGAGAACACTGAAGCTTTCTTT

v_call: TRBV5-1
j_call: TRBJ2-3
d_call: TRBD2
clone_size: few
cdr3_aa: CASNPAGGVGTDTQYF
cdr3_nt: TGCGCCAGCAACCCAGCGGGAGGCGTAGGCACAGATACGCAGTATTTT

v_call: TRBV28
j_call: TRBJ1-1
d_call: TRBD1
clone_size: .
cdr3_aa: CASSLLDREAFF
cdr3_nt: TGTGCCAGCAGTTTGCTGGACAGGGAAGCTTTCTTT

v_call: TRBV2
j_call: TRBJ2-5
d_call: .
clone_size: .
cdr3_aa: CASSEASQERAQYF
cdr3_nt: TGTGCCAGCAGTGAAGCGAGCCAGGAGAGGGCCCAGTACTTC

v_call: TRBV28
j_call: TRBJ2-3
d_call: TRBD2
clone_size: .
cdr3_aa: CASRLAGRTDTQYF
cdr3_nt: TGTGCCAGCAGACTAGCGGGGCGCACAGATACGCAGTATTTT